What follows are 24 T cell receptor beta chains derived from one specimen sequenced in a study of cytotoxic CD8 clonotypes in ibrutinib-treated CLL. The repertoire was sequenced with immunoSEQ multiplex PCR; TCRdb's copy has only in-frame clones and lacks some. Of some 50,000 clones detected, around 73% appear once; the ten largest clones hold roughly 13%. The sequencing used PBMCs, collected after 12 months of ibrutinib treatment. The receptor set was obtained from a human donor with chronic lymphocytic leukemia.

About this clone: A read error may account for a junction end that differs from germline. This chain connects TRBV5-6 to TRBJ2-5; D unresolved. Per the germline V gene, CDR1 is SGHDT and CDR2 is YYEEEE. This CDR3 contains 11 residues. The chain's CDR3 is CASSLFGLLNF. The CDR3 region has the DNA TGTGCCAGCAGCTTGTTCGGGCTTTTAAACTTC.

The rearrangement joins TRBV5-6 to TRBJ2-3; D is uncertain. Germline V gene sequence: CDR1 SGHDT, CDR2 YYEEEE. With 2 bases removed from V and 4 bases from J, the gap between germline ends came to 8 bases. This CDR3 is built from 13 residues. CDR3 nucleotide sequence: TGTGCCAGCAGCTTCGTCGCATCAGATACGCAGTATTTT. Translated, it gives CASSFVASDTQYF.

V is TRBV6-5 and J is TRBJ2-1, with 7 bases fitting TRBD2. CDR1 and CDR2 (germline): MNHEY, SVGAGI. This CDR3 is 14 amino acids long. Losses at the gene ends were 4 bases for V and 3 bases for J; bases not matched to a gene: 3. The CDR3 nucleotides are TGTGCCAGCAGTTGGGACTACCACTACAATGAGCAGTTCTTC. As protein: CASSWDYHYNEQFF.

The count of this clone is one. The chain couples TRBV7-8 to TRBJ2-4, with a tentative D call TRBD1 (6 bases). V was shortened by 1 base and J by 11 bases, with 18 bases between the two germline ends. CDR3 length equals 15 residues. CDR1 and CDR2 from the germline V gene are SGHVS and FQNEAQ. The CDR3, as DNA: TGTGCCAGCAGCTTAGTGGCGACCTCAAGGGGGTTTCAGTACTTC. Protein product: CASSLVATSRGFQYF.

The V call is TRBV9, the J call TRBJ1-2; D uncertain. Trimming took 1 base from V and 8 from J, leaving 15 bases between them. The germline V gene has CDR1 SGDLS and CDR2 YYNGEE. The CDR3 loop spans 14 amino acids. The CDR3 nucleotides read TGTGCCAGCAGCGTAACCGGCGGGTGGCAGGGCTACACCTTC. This codes for CASSVTGGWQGYTF.

This rearrangement joins TRBV28 to TRBJ1-1; D ambiguous. The germline CDR1 and CDR2 sequences are MDHEN and SYDVKM. Trimming pared 2 bases from V and 1 base from J, leaving 8 bases between. The CDR3 sequence is 14 residues long. CDR3 sequence: CASSLLGPNTEAFF. The CDR3 DNA reads as TGTGCCAGCAGTTTACTTGGACCGAACACTGAAGCTTTCTTT. Together with reference TRBV28 and TRBJ1-1, the CDR3 gives the full variable domain: DVKVTQSSRYLVKRTGEKVFLECVQDMDHENMFWYRQDPGLGLRLIYFSYDVKMKEKGDIPEGYSVSREKKERFSLILESASTNQTSMYLCASSLLGPNTEAFFGQGTRLTVV.

This clone was seen a handful of times. This chain uses TRBV13 with TRBJ1-2; 7 nucleotides agree with TRBD1. V shed 6 bases, J shed 3 bases, and the junction held 13 bases outside the gene matches. The CDR3 is 16 residues long. The germline CDR1 and CDR2 sequences are PRHDT and FYEKMQ (reference sequence). CDR3 sequence reads: CASRPTLRGRYYGYTF. The CDR3 DNA follows: TGTGCCAGCAGACCCACTCTCAGGGGGAGATACTATGGCTACACCTTC.

The chain recombines TRBV5-6 with TRBJ2-3; 13 nucleotides match TRBD2. Unmatched junction bases numbered 9, after V lost 2 bases and J lost 6 bases. The germline V gene has CDR1 SGHDT and CDR2 YYEEEE. The CDR3 spans 17 residues. The CDR3 DNA is TGTGCCAGCAGCTTACCGGGACTAGCGGGACTGGCGGATACGCAGTATTTT. It codes for CASSLPGLAGLADTQYF. The variable domain in full, completed from reference TRBV5-6 and TRBJ2-3, reads DAGVTQSPTHLIKTRGQQVTLRCSPKSGHDTVSWYQQALGQGPQFIFQYYEEEERQRGNFPDRFSGHQFPNYSSELNVNALLLGDSALYLCASSLPGLAGLADTQYFGPGTRLTVL.

This chain connects TRBV5-1 to TRBJ1-4; perhaps TRBD1 as D (6 bases). V shed 0 bases and J shed 6 bases, with 15 bases lying between them. The CDR3 contains 16 residues. Germline CDR1 reads SGHRS; CDR2 reads YFSETQ. The CDR3 coding sequence is TGCGCCAGCAGCTTGGCCTCGGGGGGCGGCGATGAAAAACTGTTTTTT. It translates to CASSLASGGGDEKLFF.

This rearrangement joins TRBV27 to TRBJ1-6; D uncertain. Germline V gene lookup returns CDR1 MNHEY and CDR2 SMNVEV (reference sequence). There are 17 residues in the CDR3. Trimming stripped 3 bases from V and 9 bases from J, with 21 bases between. The CDR3 reads CASSLAQSEGGSSPLHF. The CDR3 bases are TGTGCCAGCAGTTTGGCCCAATCTGAGGGTGGGAGTTCACCCCTCCACTTT.

In this sample, this clone turned up a few times. This chain links TRBV5-1 with TRBJ1-1, with D possibly TRBD1 on 6 matching bases. Germline assignment: CDR1 SGHRS and CDR2 YFSETQ. The V gene lost 4 bases and the J gene lost 5 bases, with 15 bases spanning the gap. The CDR3 runs to 14 residues. CDR3 loop: CASSLETGLTEAFF. CDR3 DNA: TGCGCCAGCAGCCTAGAGACAGGATTAACTGAAGCTTTCTTT.

V is TRBV10-1 and J is TRBJ1-3, with D unresolved. This CDR3 has 14 residues. Germline V CDR1 and CDR2: WNHNN, SYGVQD (reference sequence). The ends were cut back, 8 bases at V and 0 bases at J, with 11 bases in the middle. This CDR3 is CASPRLDSGNTIYF. The CDR3 nucleotides are TGCGCCAGCCCGAGGCTAGACTCTGGAAACACCATATATTTT.

The chain links TRBV30 to TRBJ2-5, with 10 positions matching TRBD1. The V and J ends lost 3 bases and 3 bases, in that order; junction bases with no gene match: 4. Germline CDR1 and CDR2: GTSNPN and SVGIG (reference sequence). The CDR3 consists of 14 residues. The CDR3 spells CAWSRDRGEETQYF. CDR3 sequence (DNA): TGTGCCTGGAGCCGGGACAGGGGCGAAGAGACCCAGTACTTC.

This chain links TRBV10-3 with TRBJ1-6; possibly TRBD1 for D (5 bases). The germline V gene encodes CDR1 ENHRY and CDR2 SYGVKD. Trimming removed 4 bases from V and 4 bases from J, with 14 bases in between. The CDR3 is 16 amino acids. The CDR3 here is CAISASSGTYNSPLHF. CDR3 DNA sequence: TGTGCCATCAGTGCCTCGTCCGGGACGTATAATTCACCCCTCCACTTT.

The chain employs TRBV6-6 and TRBJ2-7; D might be TRBD1 (5 bases). The CDR3 length is 14 residues. Germline assignment: CDR1 MNHNY and CDR2 SVGAGI (reference sequence). Trimming removed 2 bases from V and 3 bases from J, with 11 bases in between. The CDR3 here is CASSYQGFDYEQYF. The CDR3 DNA reads as TGTGCCAGCAGTTACCAGGGCTTCGACTACGAGCAGTACTTC.

The chain has TRBV18 and TRBJ1-1; D possibly corresponds to TRBD1 (6 bases). CDR1 and CDR2 (germline): KGHSH, LQKENI. V lost 3 bases to trimming and J lost 4 bases, with 9 bases between them. This CDR3 is 13 amino acids long. The CDR3 spells CASSPGGPTEAFF. CDR3 nucleotides: TGTGCCAGCTCACCCGGGGGGCCCACTGAAGCTTTCTTT.

V usage is TRBV30 and J usage is TRBJ1-4, with 7 positions matching TRBD1. Germline-derived CDR1 and CDR2 are GTSNPN and SVGIG (reference sequence). The CDR3 covers 16 residues. The junction had 11 bases not matched to a gene; V was cut back by 3 bases and J by 4 bases. The CDR3 reads CAWRGLLRQGNEKLFF. For the CDR3, the DNA is TGTGCCTGGAGGGGGCTCCTCCGACAGGGTAATGAAAAACTGTTTTTT.

This chain connects TRBV28 to TRBJ1-1; D not resolved. The CDR3 is 11 residues long. Trimming removed 8 bases at V and 0 bases at J, with 4 bases between. Germline V gene data show CDR1 as MDHEN and CDR2 as SYDVKM. The CDR3: CASALNTEAFF. The CDR3, as DNA: TGTGCCAGCGCCCTGAACACTGAAGCTTTCTTT.

This sequence joins TRBV29-1 and TRBJ2-1; TRBD2 aligns across 7 bases. The CDR3 contains 11 residues. Germline CDR1 and CDR2: SQVTM and ANQGSEA. V lost 4 bases, J lost 10 bases, and 4 bases stayed unmatched. CDR3: CSVGEGWEQFF. In nucleotides, the CDR3 is TGCAGCGTTGGGGAGGGATGGGAGCAGTTCTTC.

The table lists this clone with a few counts. The chain is built from TRBV10-1 and TRBJ1-1; the D gene is possibly TRBD1 (5 bases). Germline loops: CDR1 WNHNN, CDR2 SYGVQD (reference sequence). Trimming cost V 6 bases and J 1 base, with 9 bases left between them. CDR3 length equals 13 residues. CDR3 in amino acids: CASRKDKNTEAFF. The CDR3 nucleotides are TGCGCCAGCAGGAAGGACAAGAACACTGAAGCTTTCTTT.

This rearrangement joins TRBV7-9 to TRBJ2-5; D is unclear. Germline lookup yields CDR1 SEHNR and CDR2 FQNEAQ (reference sequence). The ends were cut back, 1 base at V and 1 base at J, with 10 bases in the middle. The CDR3 runs to 15 residues. CDR3 sequence reads: CASSLVKGSQETQYF. The CDR3, as DNA: TGTGCCAGCAGCTTAGTGAAAGGGTCCCAAGAGACCCAGTACTTC.

This clone was recorded a few times. The chain combines TRBV19 with TRBJ1-6; D is unclear. Per the germline V gene, CDR1 is LNHDA and CDR2 is SQIVND (reference sequence). The germline V and J ends were trimmed by 10 bases and 7 bases, with 11 bases remaining between them. This CDR3 spans 12 amino acids. The CDR3 coding sequence is TGTGCCACCCGGGAGACCAATTCACCCCTCCACTTT. Translated, it gives CATRETNSPLHF.

V usage is TRBV7-9 and J usage is TRBJ2-7; 11 nucleotides match TRBD2. The germline V gene has CDR1 SEHNR and CDR2 FQNEAQ (reference sequence). The trim removed 5 bases at V and 2 bases at J, leaving 2 bases unmatched. This CDR3 comprises 14 residues. The CDR3 nucleotides are TGTGCCAGCAGCCTACTAGCGGGGGCCTACGAGCAGTACTTC. Residues: CASSLLAGAYEQYF.

This clone was counted a few times. The J gene is TRBJ2-5, the V gene TRBV10-2; D ambiguous. Germline V gives CDR1 WSHSY, CDR2 SAAADI. The CDR3 is 14 amino acids. V lost 7 bases to trimming and J lost 1 base, with 13 bases between them. The CDR3 sequence: CASTVGSLQETQYF. CDR3 coding DNA: TGCGCCAGCACCGTGGGCAGCCTCCAAGAGACCCAGTACTTC.